This T cell receptor (beta chain) was observed in a study of blood T cell repertoires in COVID-19. Overall study context: The study drew acute and convalescent COVID-19 samples from the United States, Italy and Spain. The cDNA or gDNA used as material had been derived from T cells, B-cell-depleted T cells, or PBMCs.

This table comes from immunoSEQ multiplex PCR, and its TCRdb copy is limited to in-frame clones, with some not included. The sample holds around 150,000 clones, approximately 86% seen once. CDR1 SNHLY and CDR2 FYNNEI come from the germline V gene. The ends were cut back, 7 bases at V and 9 bases at J, with 16 bases in the middle. This CDR3 is 13 amino acids long. The TCR originated in a woman aged 60-75 years who had recovered from COVID-19. The material sequenced was peripheral blood. V and J are TRBV2 and TRBJ2-1; D not certain. The DNA for the CDR3 is TGTGCCAGCACCAACGTCGGGTCACCTGAGCAGTTCTTC. Its protein product is CASTNVGSPEQFF.